The sequence of this T cell receptor (beta chain) was determined in a study of T cell changes during pregnancy in multiple sclerosis. CDR1 is SNHLY and CDR2 is FYNNEI in the germline V gene. The CDR3 is 14 residues long. Germline trimming cut 2 bases from V and 3 bases from J; bases unmatched to any gene: 4. The method was immunoSEQ multiplex PCR; TCRdb's version includes in-frame clones alone and lacks a portion of them. This sample yields 93,000 or so clones, of which around nine tenths are seen a single time; 0.93% belongs to the top ten. This clonotype was obtained from a female donor with multiple sclerosis, enrolled in a pregnancy study. V gene TRBV2 combines with J gene TRBJ2-7; 7 nucleotides match TRBD1. Sample: peripheral blood, taken after pregnancy. The CDR3 nucleotides are TGTGCCAGCAGTGAAATAGGGGGCGGCTACGAGCAGTACTTC. Protein product: CASSEIGGGYEQYF. The complete variable domain, with remaining parts taken from reference TRBV2 and TRBJ2-7, reads EPEVTQTPSHQVTQMGQEVILRCVPISNHLYFYWYRQILGQKVEFLVSFYNNEISEKSEIFDDQFSVERPDGSNFTLKIRSTKLEDSAMYFCASSEIGGGYEQYFGPGTRLTVT.